This passage covers 13 T cell receptor beta chains from one sample sequenced in a study of OX40 agonist ivuxolimab in advanced cancers. Using immunoSEQ multiplex PCR, the repertoire was profiled, and TCRdb retains in-frame clones only, with some absent. Among 90,000 or so clones listed, more than 75% were seen once. Sequences were derived from CD4+ or CD8+ T cells sorted from blood, sampled in a trial of the OX40 agonist ivuxolimab. The origin of the receptors is an adult with an advanced solid tumor such as melanoma, head and neck, liver or kidney cancer.

The chain combines TRBV19 with TRBJ1-6; D call uncertain. Trimming removed 9 bases at V and 0 bases at J, with 30 bases between. The CDR3 runs to 21 residues. CDR1 is LNHDA and CDR2 is SQIVND in the germline V gene (reference sequence). CDR3 region: CASRAAKHGKGDHSYNSPLHF. CDR3 nucleotides: TGTGCCAGCCGCGCCGCCAAACACGGAAAGGGTGATCACTCCTATAATTCACCCCTCCACTTT.

The rearrangement links TRBV7-2 to TRBJ2-5; 11 nucleotides agree with TRBD2. The germline V gene has CDR1 SGHTA and CDR2 FQGNSA. This CDR3 comprises 16 residues. Unmatched junction bases numbered 10, after V lost 5 bases and J lost 5 bases. CDR3 protein: CASSLVSGRGLETQYF. CDR3 DNA: TGTGCCAGCAGCCTCGTTAGCGGGAGGGGCTTGGAGACCCAGTACTTC.

The V call is TRBV7-3, the J call TRBJ2-7; TRBD2 agrees at 8 bases. The CDR3 is 16 residues long. Germline V lookup: CDR1 SGHTA, CDR2 FQGTGA. The J segment lost 4 bases and the V segment lost 5 bases, leaving 13 bases of the junction unmatched. Written as DNA, the CDR3 is TGTGCCAGCAGCCCGAGTTTCGGGAGGGCGGGGTACGAGCAGTACTTC. Its translation: CASSPSFGRAGYEQYF.

The J gene is TRBJ2-1, the V gene TRBV5-4, with D unclear. The CDR3 has 15 residues. V was clipped by 5 bases and J by 7 bases, with 19 bases between them. Germline assignment: CDR1 SGHNT and CDR2 YYREEE (reference sequence). The CDR3, as DNA: TGTGCCAGCAGTTTAGACGGAGCCCTTCATAATGAGCAGTTCTTC. Translation gives CASSLDGALHNEQFF.

A single count supports this clone. The genes are TRBV7-9 and TRBJ2-7; D is uncertain. The CDR3 is 12 amino acids. The germline gives CDR1 SEHNR, CDR2 FQNEAQ (reference sequence). The germline V and J ends were trimmed by 1 base and 6 bases, with 7 bases remaining between them. CDR3 sequence: CASSLGPAEQYF. The CDR3 nucleotides read TGTGCCAGCAGCTTAGGGCCCGCCGAGCAGTACTTC.

Concerning this clone: Its ends do not fully match the called genes, so a read error is possible. J is TRBJ2-3 and V is TRBV7-9, with D maybe TRBD2 (6 bases). The length of the CDR3 is 14 residues. Germline CDR1 is SEHNR and CDR2 is FQNEAQ (reference sequence). The CDR3 loop is CASNLHGGADTQYF. In DNA, the CDR3 is TGTGCCAGCAACTTACACGGCGGGGCAGATACGCAGTATTTT.

As to this clone: One end of the junction varies from germline; a read error may be responsible. V gene TRBV5-5 combines with J gene TRBJ1-4; TRBD1 aligns across 9 bases. The CDR3 runs 15 residues. From germline, CDR1 is SGHKS and CDR2 YYEKEE (reference sequence). CDR3: CASSTQQGAREKLLF. The CDR3 nucleotides are TGTGCCAGCAGCACGCAACAGGGGGCACGTGAAAAACTGCTTTTT. Filled out from reference TRBV5-5 and TRBJ1-4, the complete variable domain reads DAGVTQSPTHLIKTRGQQVTLRCSPISGHKSVSWYQQVLGQGPQFIFQYYEKEERGRGNFPDRFSARQFPNYSSELNVNALLLGDSALYLCASSTQQGAREKLLFGSGTQLSVL.

The chain employs TRBV28 and TRBJ2-3; a weak D match, TRBD2 (7 bases). In germline, CDR1 is MDHEN, CDR2 SYDVKM. The CDR3 is 15 amino acids. V lost 2 bases to trimming and J lost 4 bases, with 13 bases between them. Here the CDR3 reads CASSLRGADADTQYF. In DNA, the CDR3 is TGTGCCAGCAGTTTACGGGGGGCCGATGCAGATACGCAGTATTTT.

This chain links TRBV7-2 with TRBJ2-5; 7 bases are a match to TRBD1. V lost 5 bases, J lost 4 bases, and 4 bases stayed unmatched. This CDR3 has 13 amino acids. CDR1 is SGHTA, CDR2 FQGNSA, per germline. The CDR3 region is CASSPGTAETQYF. DNA for the CDR3: TGTGCCAGCAGCCCCGGGACAGCAGAGACCCAGTACTTC.

This clone was seen more than once but under ten times. The chain carries TRBV9 and TRBJ1-2; D call uncertain. The CDR3 spans 13 residues. Germline assignment: CDR1 SGDLS and CDR2 YYNGEE. V was cut by 0 bases and J by 1 base, with 4 bases left in between. This CDR3 is CASSVVDNYGYTF. The CDR3 DNA follows: TGTGCCAGCAGCGTAGTCGATAACTATGGCTACACCTTC. Combining the CDR3 with reference TRBV9 and TRBJ1-2 gives the whole variable domain DSGVTQTPKHLITATGQRVTLRCSPRSGDLSVYWYQQSLDQGLQFLIQYYNGEERAKGNILERFSAQQFPDLHSELNLSSLELGDSALYFCASSVVDNYGYTFGSGTRLTVV.

This chain joins TRBV28 and TRBJ2-7; no clear D. Germline CDR1 reads MDHEN; CDR2 reads SYDVKM. V was cut by 2 bases and J by 4 bases, with 15 bases left in between. The CDR3 has 15 residues. The CDR3 spells CASSLGDARLYEQYF. The DNA for the CDR3 is TGTGCCAGCAGTTTAGGGGATGCAAGATTATACGAGCAGTACTTC.

The rearrangement links TRBV5-1 to TRBJ1-3; 9 bases are shared with TRBD1. Trimming cost V 5 bases and J 0 bases; bases outside gene matches: 6. Germline CDR1 reads SGHRS; CDR2 reads YFSETQ. There are 16 residues in the CDR3. In DNA form, the CDR3 reads TGCGCCAGCAGTCCCGGGACAGGGCTCTCTGGAAACACCATATATTTT. Protein: CASSPGTGLSGNTIYF.

This clone was seen a few times. The rearrangement joins TRBV6-6 to TRBJ1-5; D gene ambiguous. Germline-derived CDR1 and CDR2 are MNHNY and SVGAGI (reference sequence). V lost 6 bases and J lost 4, with 4 bases in between. This CDR3 is 11 amino acids long. CDR3 in amino acids: CASSANQPQHF. CDR3 nucleotide sequence: TGTGCCAGCAGCGCGAATCAGCCCCAGCATTTT.